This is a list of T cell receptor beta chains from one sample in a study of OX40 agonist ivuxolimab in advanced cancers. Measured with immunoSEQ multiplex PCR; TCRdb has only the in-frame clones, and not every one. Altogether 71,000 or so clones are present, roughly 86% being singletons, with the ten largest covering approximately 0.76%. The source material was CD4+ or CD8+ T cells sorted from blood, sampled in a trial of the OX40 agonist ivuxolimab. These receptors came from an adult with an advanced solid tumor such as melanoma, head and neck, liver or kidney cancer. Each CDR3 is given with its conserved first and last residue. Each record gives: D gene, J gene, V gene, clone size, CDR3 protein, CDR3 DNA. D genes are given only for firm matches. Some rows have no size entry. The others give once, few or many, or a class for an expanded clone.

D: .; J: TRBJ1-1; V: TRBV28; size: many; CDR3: CASSFLGGRRDTEAFF; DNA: TGTGCCAGCTCCTTTCTCGGGGGTCGTAGGGACACTGAAGCTTTCTTT
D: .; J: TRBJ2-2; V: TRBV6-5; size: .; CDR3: CASRGTGELFF; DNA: TGTGCCAGCCGGGGGACCGGGGAGCTGTTTTTT
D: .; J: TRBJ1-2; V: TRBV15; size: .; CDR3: CATSAPSLYNYGYTF; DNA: TGTGCCACCAGCGCGCCGTCACTTTATAACTATGGCTACACCTTC
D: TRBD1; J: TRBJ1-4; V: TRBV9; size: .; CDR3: CASSPGQTTNEKLFF; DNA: TGTGCCAGCAGCCCGGGACAGACAACTAATGAAAAACTGTTTTTT
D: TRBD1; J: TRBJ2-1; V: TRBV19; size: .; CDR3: CASTQGMEQFF; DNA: TGTGCCAGTACACAGGGGATGGAGCAGTTCTTC
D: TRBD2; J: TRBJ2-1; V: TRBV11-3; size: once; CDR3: CASSRGTSSANEQFF; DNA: TGTGCCAGCAGCCGCGGGACTAGCTCTGCGAATGAGCAGTTCTTC
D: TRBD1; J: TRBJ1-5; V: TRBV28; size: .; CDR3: CASGSTGRQPQHF; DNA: TGTGCCAGCGGCTCGACAGGGCGACAGCCCCAGCATTTT
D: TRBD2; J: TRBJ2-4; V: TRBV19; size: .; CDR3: CASSPTTSGGLIAKNIQYF; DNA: TGTGCCAGTAGTCCAACGACTAGCGGGGGCCTGATAGCCAAAAACATTCAGTACTTC
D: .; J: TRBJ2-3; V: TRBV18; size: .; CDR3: CASSPPSQGDTQYF; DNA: TGTGCCAGCTCACCCCCCTCTCAAGGAGATACGCAGTATTTT
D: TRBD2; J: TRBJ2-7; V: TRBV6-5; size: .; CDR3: CASSYSGSGGTYEQYF; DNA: TGTGCCAGCAGTTACTCCGGTAGCGGGGGTACCTACGAGCAGTACTTC
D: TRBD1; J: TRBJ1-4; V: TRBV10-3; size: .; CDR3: CAISETQGANEKLFF; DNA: TGTGCCATCAGTGAGACACAGGGGGCGAATGAAAAACTGTTTTTT
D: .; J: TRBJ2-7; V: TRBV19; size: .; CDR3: CASSISGLTVKEQYF; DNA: TGTGCCAGTAGTATTTCAGGCCTTACGGTAAAGGAGCAGTACTTC
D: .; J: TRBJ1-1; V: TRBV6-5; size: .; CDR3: CASRRGRMNTEAFF; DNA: TGTGCCAGCAGAAGAGGACGGATGAACACTGAAGCTTTCTTT
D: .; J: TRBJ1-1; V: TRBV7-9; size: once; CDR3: CASSLASRGGEAFF; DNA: TGTGCCAGCAGCTTAGCTTCCCGCGGGGGGGAAGCTTTCTTT
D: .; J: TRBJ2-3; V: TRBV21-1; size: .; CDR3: CASSKESTDTQYF; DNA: TGTGCCAGCAGCAAGGAGAGCACAGATACGCAGTATTTT
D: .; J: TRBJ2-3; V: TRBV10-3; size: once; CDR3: CAISDSGRGGSDTQYF; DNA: TGTGCCATCAGTGACAGCGGACGCGGAGGTTCAGATACGCAGTATTTT
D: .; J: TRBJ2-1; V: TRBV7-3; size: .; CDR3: CASSLAGANNEQFF; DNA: TGTGCCAGCAGCTTGGCGGGGGCAAACAATGAGCAGTTCTTC
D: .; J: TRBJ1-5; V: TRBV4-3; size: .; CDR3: CASSQDFINQPQHF; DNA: TGCGCCAGCAGCCAAGACTTTATTAACCAGCCCCAGCATTTT
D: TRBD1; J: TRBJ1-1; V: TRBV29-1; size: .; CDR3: CSGRQGRFEAFF; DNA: TGCAGCGGACGACAGGGAAGATTTGAAGCTTTCTTT
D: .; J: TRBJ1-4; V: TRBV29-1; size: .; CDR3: CSVGTGSEKLFF; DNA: TGCAGCGTTGGAACAGGCTCGGAAAAACTGTTTTTT
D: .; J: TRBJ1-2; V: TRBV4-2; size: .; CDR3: CASSQARRDGYTF; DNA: TGTGCCAGCAGCCAAGCCCGGCGAGATGGCTACACCTTC
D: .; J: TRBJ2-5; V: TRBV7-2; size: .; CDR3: CASSPQETQYF; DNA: TGTGCCAGCAGCCCACAAGAGACCCAGTACTTC
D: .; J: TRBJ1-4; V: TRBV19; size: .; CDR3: CASSRTLRHEKLFF; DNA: TGTGCCAGTAGCCGCACGCTGAGGCATGAAAAACTGTTTTTT
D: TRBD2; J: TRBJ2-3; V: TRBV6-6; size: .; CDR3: CASSVTASGVKDTQYF; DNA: TGTGCCAGCAGTGTTACGGCTAGCGGGGTAAAGGATACGCAGTATTTT
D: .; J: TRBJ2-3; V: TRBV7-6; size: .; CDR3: CASSLVPDKSTDTQYF; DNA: TGTGCCAGCAGCTTAGTGCCTGACAAAAGCACAGATACGCAGTATTTT
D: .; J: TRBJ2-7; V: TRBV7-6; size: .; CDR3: CASSSGLSYEQYF; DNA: TGTGCCAGCAGCTCCGGCCTCTCCTACGAGCAGTACTTC
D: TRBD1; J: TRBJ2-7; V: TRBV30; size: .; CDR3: CAWSQGAREQYF; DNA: TGTGCCTGGAGCCAGGGGGCGCGGGAGCAGTACTTC
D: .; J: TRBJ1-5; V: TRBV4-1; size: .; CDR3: CARPPSRGGHSNQPQHF; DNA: TGCGCCAGACCCCCATCCCGGGGGGGCCATAGCAATCAGCCCCAGCATTTT
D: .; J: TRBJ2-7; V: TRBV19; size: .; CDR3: CASSITTETYEQYF; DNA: TGTGCCAGTAGTATTACCACGGAGACCTACGAGCAGTACTTC
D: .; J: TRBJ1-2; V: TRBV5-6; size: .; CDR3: CASSLGPSNYGYTF; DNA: TGTGCCAGCAGCTTAGGGCCATCTAACTATGGCTACACCTTC
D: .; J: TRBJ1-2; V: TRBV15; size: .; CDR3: CATSRESHYGYTF; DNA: TGTGCCACCAGCAGAGAGAGCCACTATGGCTACACCTTC
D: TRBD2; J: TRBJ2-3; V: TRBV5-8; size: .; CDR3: CASSLYGRGAPDTQYF; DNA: TGTGCCAGCAGCTTGTACGGGCGGGGGGCCCCAGATACGCAGTATTTT
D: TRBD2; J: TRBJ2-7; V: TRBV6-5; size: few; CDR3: CASRTKRERPYEQYF; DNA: TGTGCCAGCAGGACCAAGCGGGAAAGGCCCTACGAGCAGTACTTC
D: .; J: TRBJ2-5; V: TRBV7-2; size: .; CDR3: CASSPQPGGETQYF; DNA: TGTGCCAGCAGCCCTCAACCAGGGGGGGAGACCCAGTACTTC
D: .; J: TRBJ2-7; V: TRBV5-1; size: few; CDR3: CASSLSQAYEQYF; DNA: TGCGCCAGCAGCTTGTCCCAGGCTTACGAGCAGTACTTC
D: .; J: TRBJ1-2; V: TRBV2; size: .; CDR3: CASSEQPEDGYTF; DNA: TGTGCCAGCAGTGAACAGCCCGAGGATGGCTACACCTTC
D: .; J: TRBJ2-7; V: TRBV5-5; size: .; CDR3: CASSPQQTVSEQYF; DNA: TGTGCCAGCAGCCCTCAGCAGACAGTGTCGGAGCAGTACTTC
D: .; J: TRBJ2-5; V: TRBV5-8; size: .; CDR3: CASSLQYGTQYF; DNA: TGTGCCAGCAGCTTACAGTATGGGACCCAGTACTTC
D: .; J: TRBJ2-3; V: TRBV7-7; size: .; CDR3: CASSPRGADTQYF; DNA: TGTGCCAGCAGCCCGAGGGGGGCAGATACGCAGTATTTT
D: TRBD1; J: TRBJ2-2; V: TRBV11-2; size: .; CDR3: CASSPWTGSNTGELFF; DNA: TGTGCCAGCAGCCCCTGGACAGGATCGAACACCGGGGAGCTGTTTTTT
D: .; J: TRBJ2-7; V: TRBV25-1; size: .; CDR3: CASSLAGSSYEQYF; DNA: TGTGCCAGCAGTCTGGCAGGAAGCTCCTACGAGCAGTACTTC
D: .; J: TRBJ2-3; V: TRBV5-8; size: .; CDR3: CASSLNGGPSTDTQYF; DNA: TGTGCCAGCAGCTTGAACGGCGGGCCCTCCACAGATACGCAGTATTTT
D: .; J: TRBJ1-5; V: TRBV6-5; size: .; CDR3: CASTLFGNQPQHF; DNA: TGTGCCAGCACCCTTTTCGGCAATCAGCCCCAGCATTTT
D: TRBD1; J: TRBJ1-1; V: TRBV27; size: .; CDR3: CASQGAGGPFF; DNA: TGTGCCAGCCAAGGGGCAGGGGGGCCTTTCTTT
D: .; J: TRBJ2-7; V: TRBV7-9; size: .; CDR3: CASSLGGSDDEQYF; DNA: TGTGCCAGCAGCTTAGGAGGGAGTGACGACGAGCAGTACTTC
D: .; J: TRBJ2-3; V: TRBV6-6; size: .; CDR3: CASSFGAGRQYF; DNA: TGTGCCAGCAGTTTCGGGGCAGGGAGGCAGTATTTT
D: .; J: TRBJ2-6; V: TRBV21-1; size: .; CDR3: CASSKSYRGLNSGANVLTF; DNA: TGTGCCAGCAGCAAGTCTTACAGGGGTCTGAACTCTGGGGCCAACGTCCTGACTTTC
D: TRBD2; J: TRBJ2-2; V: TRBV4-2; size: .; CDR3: CASRKPGGGPVTGELFF; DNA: TGTGCCAGCAGGAAGCCGGGCGGGGGGCCCGTCACCGGGGAGCTGTTTTTT
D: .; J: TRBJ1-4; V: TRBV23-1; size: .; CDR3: CASREGSCEKLFF; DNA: TGCGCCAGCCGGGAGGGGAGTTGCGAAAAACTGTTTTTT
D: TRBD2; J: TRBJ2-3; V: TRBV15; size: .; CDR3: CATSRLSGRIADTQYF; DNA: TGTGCCACCAGCAGACTTAGCGGGAGGATAGCAGATACGCAGTATTTT
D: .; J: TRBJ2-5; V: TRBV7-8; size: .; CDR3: CASSLGVAATYQETQYF; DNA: TGTGCCAGCAGCTTAGGAGTGGCGGCTACGTACCAAGAGACCCAGTACTTC
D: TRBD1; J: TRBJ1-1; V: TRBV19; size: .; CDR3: CASSPKHPQRQGRGTEAFF; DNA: TGTGCCAGTAGCCCAAAACACCCTCAACGACAGGGAAGGGGCACTGAAGCTTTCTTT
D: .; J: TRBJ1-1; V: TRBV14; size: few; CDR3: CASSPPGRPLTEAFF; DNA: TGTGCCAGCAGCCCCCCTGGTCGCCCCCTCACTGAAGCTTTCTTT
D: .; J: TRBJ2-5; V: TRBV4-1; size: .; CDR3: CASSHPGGETQYF; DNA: TGCGCCAGCAGCCACCCCGGAGGGGAGACCCAGTACTTC
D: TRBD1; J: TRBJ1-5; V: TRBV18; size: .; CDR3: CASSPNRGLGDQPQHF; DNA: TGTGCCAGCTCACCAAACAGGGGGCTTGGTGATCAGCCCCAGCATTTT
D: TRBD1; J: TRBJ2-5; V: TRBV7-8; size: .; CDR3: CASSLGTGEETQYF; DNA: TGTGCCAGCAGCCTCGGGACAGGGGAAGAGACCCAGTACTTC
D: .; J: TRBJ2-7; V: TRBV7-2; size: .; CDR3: CASSYRQASYEQYF; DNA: TGTGCCAGCAGCTATCGACAAGCCTCCTACGAGCAGTACTTC
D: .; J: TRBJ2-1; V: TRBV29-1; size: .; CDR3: CSVHASLYEQFF; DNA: TGCAGCGTTCACGCTAGTTTGTATGAGCAGTTCTTC
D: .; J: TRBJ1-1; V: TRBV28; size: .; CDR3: CASSLPRGQAFF; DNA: TGTGCCAGCAGTTTACCCAGGGGCCAAGCTTTCTTT